This T cell receptor (beta chain) was retrieved from a study of identical twins. Template switching (which added a universal primer site) was used, and cDNA carried unique molecular identifiers. TCRdb reprocessed the 5' RACE reads via MiXCR and lists one record per CDR3 protein. The sample shows about 890,000 distinct CDR3 sequences, 9% to 15% of them seen only once. Regarding the study as a whole: Sequences that were out-of-frame, alpha and twin-shared displayed an excess of low generation probability.

V was trimmed by 6 bases and J by 5 bases, leaving 11 bases between them. Looked up from germline, CDR1 is SQVTM and CDR2 is ANQGSEA. The CDR3 has 12 residues. In its sample, this clonotype was seen a few times. Its antigen remains unidentified. A further study also used this sample, focusing on yellow fever vaccine responses in identical twins.

The V gene is TRBV29-1, the J gene TRBJ2-1, with D perhaps TRBD1 (5 bases). Sequenced material: PBMCs. This receptor was obtained from a woman between 18 and 29 years old in good health. CDR3 in DNA: TGCAGCGTAGGAGACAGTCACAATGAGCAGTTCTTC. It yields the protein CSVGDSHNEQFF.